Sequencing of this T cell receptor (beta chain) was carried out in a study of T cell changes during pregnancy in multiple sclerosis. Sequencing used immunoSEQ multiplex PCR; TCRdb keeps in-frame clones, though not all of them. The sample has approximately 63,000 clones, about 94% seen once. From germline, CDR1 is LNHNV and CDR2 YYDKDF (reference sequence). The CDR3 covers 16 residues. The V end was cut by 5 bases, the J end by 0 bases, with 14 bases between. The receptor comes from a female donor with multiple sclerosis, enrolled in a pregnancy study. Sequenced material: CD8+ T cells from peripheral blood mononuclear cells, taken in the third trimester of pregnancy. The chain has TRBV15 and TRBJ2-1, with a weak D call TRBD2 (5 bases). The CDR3 sequence: CATSLWTRGSYNEQFF. As DNA, the CDR3 is TGTGCCACCAGCCTTTGGACCCGGGGCTCCTACAATGAGCAGTTCTTC.